What follows are 17 T cell receptor beta chains derived from one specimen sequenced in a study of blood T cell repertoires in COVID-19. TCRdb keeps only in-frame clones here, not all; method: immunoSEQ multiplex PCR. The table has 130,000 or so clones, roughly nine tenths seen once. Sequences were obtained from peripheral blood. The receptors shown here come from a human donor with COVID-19, enrolled during active disease. The donor label of this sample is uncertain.

The chain employs TRBV5-4 and TRBJ1-1, with D unclear. The length of the CDR3 is 15 residues. V lost 2 bases and J lost 5, with 16 bases in between. Per germline, CDR1 SGHNT and CDR2 YYREEE (reference sequence). The chain's CDR3 is CASSFNTWGGTEAFF. The CDR3 DNA follows: TGTGCCAGCAGCTTTAATACCTGGGGAGGGACTGAAGCTTTCTTT.

The chain has TRBV5-1 and TRBJ2-7, with D maybe TRBD1 (6 bases). The CDR3 has 15 amino acids. Between the trimmed V and J ends, which lost 0 bases and 0 bases, there was a span of 10 bases. Germline values: CDR1 SGHRS, CDR2 YFSETQ. The chain's CDR3 is CASSLDQGSSYEQYF. CDR3 coding DNA: TGCGCCAGCAGCTTGGATCAGGGGAGCTCCTACGAGCAGTACTTC.

V gene TRBV3-1 (or the pseudogene TRBV3-2) combines with J gene TRBJ2-3, with D hard to call. The CDR3 totals 15 residues. The germline CDR1 and CDR2 sequences are LGHDT and YNNKEL (reference sequence). V lost 0 bases and J 6 bases, leaving 13 bases between the germline ends. The CDR3 DNA reads TGTGCCAGCAGCCAAGATTGGGCGTCCTCGGATACGCAGTATTTT. Translated, it gives CASSQDWASSDTQYF.

The chain uses TRBV11-1 and TRBJ1-5; D not certain. In germline, CDR1 is SGHAT, CDR2 FQDESV (reference sequence). With 6 bases removed from V and 2 bases from J, the gap between germline ends came to 14 bases. The CDR3 spans 15 residues. The CDR3 is CASSRDANGNQPQHF. In DNA form, the CDR3 reads TGTGCCAGCAGTCGAGATGCGAACGGCAATCAGCCCCAGCATTTT.

V gene TRBV27 combines with J gene TRBJ2-7, with D possibly TRBD2 on 5 matching bases. In germline, CDR1 is MNHEY, CDR2 SMNVEV (reference sequence). The CDR3 contains 14 residues. Trimming took 7 bases from V and 0 from J, leaving 13 bases between them. The CDR3 loop reads CASTRGRGSYEQYF. As DNA, the CDR3 is TGTGCCAGCACCAGAGGTCGGGGCTCCTACGAGCAGTACTTC.

This sequence joins TRBV7-3 and TRBJ1-1, with TRBD1 matching 7 bases. V lost 2 bases and J lost 6; bases outside the gene matches: 6. CDR1 and CDR2 from the germline V gene are SGHTA and FQGTGA. There are 14 residues in the CDR3. Here the CDR3 reads CASSLQGGKSEAFF. The CDR3 DNA reads as TGTGCCAGCAGCTTACAGGGGGGTAAATCTGAAGCTTTCTTT.

The V call is TRBV5-1, the J call TRBJ2-7; 8 nucleotides agree with TRBD1. This CDR3 is built from 14 residues. Germline assignment: CDR1 SGHRS and CDR2 YFSETQ. V gave up 0 bases and J gave up 3 bases; unmatched junction bases: 2. In nucleotides, the CDR3 is TGCGCCAGCAGCTTGGGGACAGGGTTCTACGAGCAGTACTTC. It encodes CASSLGTGFYEQYF.

The rearrangement uses TRBV27 and TRBJ1-6; 10 positions match TRBD1. The CDR3 is made up of 16 amino acids. Germline CDR1 reads MNHEY; CDR2 reads SMNVEV (reference sequence). V lost 1 base, J lost 5 bases, and 2 bases stayed unmatched. The CDR3 DNA is TGTGCCAGCAGTTTATACGGGACAGGGGATAATTCACCCCTCCACTTT. The encoded protein is CASSLYGTGDNSPLHF.

Only one count was recorded for this clone. The chain uses TRBV6-2 or TRBV6-3 and TRBJ2-1; tentatively, D is TRBD1 (6 bases). The CDR3 consists of 15 residues. The V end lost 5 bases, the J end lost 4 bases, and 15 bases lay between the germline ends. Germline V CDR1 and CDR2: MNHEY, SVGEGT. The CDR3 DNA sequence: TGTGCCAGCAGTGTCTCCGACAGGTCGTACAATGAGCAGTTCTTC. Protein: CASSVSDRSYNEQFF.

The chain couples TRBV6-5 to TRBJ1-2, with a possible D match to TRBD1 (5 bases). With 5 bases removed from V and 5 bases from J, the gap between germline ends came to 18 bases. This CDR3 region has 15 residues. Germline V gene data show CDR1 as MNHEY and CDR2 as SVGAGI. The CDR3 region is CASSRTDGQGYGYTF. CDR3 coding DNA: TGTGCCAGCAGTCGCACGGACGGGCAGGGATATGGCTACACCTTC.

This chain connects TRBV11-2 to TRBJ2-1; TRBD1 agrees at 8 bases. Germline V gene sequence: CDR1 SGHAT, CDR2 FQNNGV. V lost 4 bases, J lost 1 base, and 6 bases stayed unmatched. CDR3 length: 16 amino acids. CDR3 in amino acids: CASSSYRGKSYNEQFF. CDR3 DNA: TGTGCCAGCAGCTCCTACAGGGGGAAGTCCTACAATGAGCAGTTCTTC.

V is TRBV19 and J is TRBJ2-2; 7 bases map to TRBD1. The CDR3 length is 14 residues. Trimming removed 6 bases from V and 6 bases from J; junction bases left unmatched: 7. Germline V lookup: CDR1 LNHDA, CDR2 SQIVND (reference sequence). The chain's CDR3 is CASRTDRSAGELFF. The DNA of the CDR3 is TGTGCCAGTAGAACGGACAGGTCCGCCGGGGAGCTGTTTTTT. Full variable domain (outside the CDR3, taken from reference TRBV19 and TRBJ2-2): DGGITQSPKYLFRKEGQNVTLSCEQNLNHDAMYWYRQDPGQGLRLIYYSQIVNDFQKGDIAEGYSVSREKKESFPLTVTSAQKNPTAFYLCASRTDRSAGELFFGEGSRLTVL.

In this sample, this clone turned up once. The chain employs TRBV6-1 and TRBJ1-4, with 7 bases aligning to TRBD1. The CDR3 has 14 residues. The V and J ends lost 0 bases and 11 bases, in that order; junction bases with no gene match: 6. CDR1 is MNHNS, CDR2 SASEGT, per germline. The CDR3 DNA is TGTGCCAGCAGTGAAGCACAGGGGACAGCGAAACTGTTTTTT. Its protein product is CASSEAQGTAKLFF.

The chain uses TRBV11-3 and TRBJ1-6; no firm D call. This CDR3 is built from 13 residues. CDR1 and CDR2 from the germline V gene are SGHNT and YENEEA. V shed 4 bases and J shed 9 bases, with 10 bases lying between them. The CDR3 region is CASSYQTGSPLHF. Written as DNA, the CDR3 is TGTGCCAGCAGCTACCAAACGGGTTCACCCCTCCACTTT.

The chain employs TRBV7-9 and TRBJ2-1; 8 bases are a match to TRBD1. The germline CDR1 and CDR2 sequences are SEHNR and FQNEAQ (reference sequence). Losses at the gene ends were 2 bases for V and 8 bases for J; bases not matched to a gene: 2. The CDR3 consists of 13 residues. The chain's CDR3 is CASSLSTGDEQFF. Written as DNA, the CDR3 is TGTGCCAGCAGCTTATCGACAGGGGATGAGCAGTTCTTC.

The rearrangement uses TRBV5-1 and TRBJ1-5; perhaps TRBD1 as D (6 bases). V was trimmed by 0 bases and J by 7 bases, leaving 11 bases between them. The CDR3 totals 14 residues. Looked up from germline, CDR1 is SGHRS and CDR2 is YFSETQ. The CDR3, as DNA: TGCGCCAGCAGCTTGGGAGGGGGGGAACAGCCCCAGCATTTT. Translation gives CASSLGGGEQPQHF.

The V and J genes are TRBV28 and TRBJ2-1; TRBD2 matches 10 bases. The germline V gene has CDR1 MDHEN and CDR2 SYDVKM. This CDR3 is 15 amino acids long. Trimming cost V 8 bases and J 7 bases; bases outside gene matches: 11. The chain's CDR3 is CASPPASGGANEQFF. The CDR3 DNA sequence: TGTGCCAGCCCCCCGGCCAGCGGGGGGGCTAATGAGCAGTTCTTC. Full variable domain (missing parts from reference TRBV28 and TRBJ2-1): DVKVTQSSRYLVKRTGEKVFLECVQDMDHENMFWYRQDPGLGLRLIYFSYDVKMKEKGDIPEGYSVSREKKERFSLILESASTNQTSMYLCASPPASGGANEQFFGPGTRLTVL.